This TCR beta chain was sequenced during a study of T cells expressing NK-cell markers. Germline V gene sequence: CDR1 LGHDT, CDR2 YNNKEL (reference sequence). The CDR3 is made up of 15 amino acids. TCRdb reanalyzed the 5' RACE reads, giving one entry per CDR3 protein sequence and no DNA. The table for this sample gives 150,000 to 200,000 distinct CDR3 sequences. Sample: blood T cells: a sorted CD56 or NKG2C T cell subset, CD4+ or CD8+ T cells, or bulk PBMC T cells (not recorded which). This chain uses TRBV3-1 with TRBJ1-2; TCRdb selects TRBD1, and the lack of DNA leaves this call unchecked. The source is a woman aged 18-70 years in good health. The CDR3 reads CASSQIGGSNYGYTF.